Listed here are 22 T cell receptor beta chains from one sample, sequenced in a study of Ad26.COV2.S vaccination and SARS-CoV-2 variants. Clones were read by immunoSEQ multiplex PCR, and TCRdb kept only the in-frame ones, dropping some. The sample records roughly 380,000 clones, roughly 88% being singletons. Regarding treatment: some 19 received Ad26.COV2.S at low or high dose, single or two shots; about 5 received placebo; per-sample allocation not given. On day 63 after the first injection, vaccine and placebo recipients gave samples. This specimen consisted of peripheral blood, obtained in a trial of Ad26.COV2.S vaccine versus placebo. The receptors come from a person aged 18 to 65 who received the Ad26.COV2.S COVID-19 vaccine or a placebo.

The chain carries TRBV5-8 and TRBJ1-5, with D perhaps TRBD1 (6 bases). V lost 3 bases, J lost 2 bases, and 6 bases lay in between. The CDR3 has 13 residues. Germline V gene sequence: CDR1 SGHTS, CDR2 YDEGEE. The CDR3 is CASSYRGNQPQHF. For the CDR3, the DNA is TGTGCCAGCAGCTACAGGGGCAATCAGCCCCAGCATTTT. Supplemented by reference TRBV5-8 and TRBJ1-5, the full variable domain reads EAGVTQSPTHLIKTRGQQATLRCSPISGHTSVYWYQQALGLGLQFLLWYDEGEERNRGNFPPRFSGRQFPNYSSELNVNALELEDSALYLCASSYRGNQPQHFGDGTRLSIL.

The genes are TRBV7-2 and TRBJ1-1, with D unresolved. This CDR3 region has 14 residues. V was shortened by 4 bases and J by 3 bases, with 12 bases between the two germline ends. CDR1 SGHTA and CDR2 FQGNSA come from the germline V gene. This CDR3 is CASSSNRGDTEAFF. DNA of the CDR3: TGTGCCAGCAGCTCCAACCGTGGAGACACTGAAGCTTTCTTT.

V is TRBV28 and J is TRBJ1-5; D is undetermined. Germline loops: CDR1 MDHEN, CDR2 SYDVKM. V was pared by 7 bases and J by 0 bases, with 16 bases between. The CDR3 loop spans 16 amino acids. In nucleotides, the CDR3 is TGTGCCAGCACCATACCACATGACTATAGCAATCAGCCCCAGCATTTT. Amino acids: CASTIPHDYSNQPQHF.

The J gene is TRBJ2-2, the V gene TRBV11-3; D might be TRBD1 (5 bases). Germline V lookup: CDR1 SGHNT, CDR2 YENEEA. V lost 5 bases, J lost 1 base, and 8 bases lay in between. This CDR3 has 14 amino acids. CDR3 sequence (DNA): TGTGCCAGCAGCCCTACAGGGAACACCGGGGAGCTGTTTTTT. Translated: CASSPTGNTGELFF.

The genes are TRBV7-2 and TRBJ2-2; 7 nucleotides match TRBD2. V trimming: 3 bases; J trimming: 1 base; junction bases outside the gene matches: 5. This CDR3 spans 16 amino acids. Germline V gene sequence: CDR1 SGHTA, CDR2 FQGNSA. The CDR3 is CASSFAGGLNTGELFF. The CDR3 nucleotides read TGTGCCAGCAGCTTCGCCGGGGGGTTGAACACCGGGGAGCTGTTTTTT.

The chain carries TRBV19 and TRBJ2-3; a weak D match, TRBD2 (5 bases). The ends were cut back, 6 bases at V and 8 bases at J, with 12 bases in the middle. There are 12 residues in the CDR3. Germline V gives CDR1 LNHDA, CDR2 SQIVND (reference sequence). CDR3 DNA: TGTGCCAGTAGCATGGGTGAGGGTACGCAGTATTTT. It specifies CASSMGEGTQYF.

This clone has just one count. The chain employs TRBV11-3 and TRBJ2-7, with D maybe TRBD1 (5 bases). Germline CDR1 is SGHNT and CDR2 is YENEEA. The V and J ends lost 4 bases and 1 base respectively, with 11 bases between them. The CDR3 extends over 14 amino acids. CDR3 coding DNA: TGTGCCAGCAGCTCAGGACATGGGTCCTACGAGCAGTACTTC. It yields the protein CASSSGHGSYEQYF.

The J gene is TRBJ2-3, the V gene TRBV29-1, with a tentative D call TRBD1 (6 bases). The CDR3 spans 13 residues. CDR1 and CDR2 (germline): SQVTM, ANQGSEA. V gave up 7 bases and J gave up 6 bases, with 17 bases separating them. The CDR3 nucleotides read TGCAGCGCTCGGGGTTGGGGGCCCGATACGCAGTATTTT. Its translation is CSARGWGPDTQYF.

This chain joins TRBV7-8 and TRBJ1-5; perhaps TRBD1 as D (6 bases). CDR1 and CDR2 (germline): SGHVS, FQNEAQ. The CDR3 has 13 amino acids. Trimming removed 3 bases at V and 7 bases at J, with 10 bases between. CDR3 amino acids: CASSLRGEQPQHF. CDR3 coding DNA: TGTGCCAGCAGCTTGAGGGGGGAGCAGCCCCAGCATTTT. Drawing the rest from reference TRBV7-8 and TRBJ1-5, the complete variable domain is GAGVSQSPRYKVAKRGQDVALRCDPISGHVSLFWYQQALGQGPEFLTYFQNEAQLDKSGLPSDRFFAERPEGSVSTLKIQRTQQEDSAVYLCASSLRGEQPQHFGDGTRLSIL.

CDR3 amino acids: CASSLARGSEKLFF. The CDR3 nucleotides are TGTGCCAGCAGCTTAGCCCGGGGGAGTGAAAAACTGTTTTTT. The gene calls are TRBV7-9 and TRBJ1-4; maybe TRBD1 (5 bases). With 0 bases removed from V and 7 bases from J, the gap between germline ends came to 9 bases. CDR1 is SEHNR and CDR2 is FQNEAQ in the germline V gene (reference sequence). The CDR3 contains 14 residues.

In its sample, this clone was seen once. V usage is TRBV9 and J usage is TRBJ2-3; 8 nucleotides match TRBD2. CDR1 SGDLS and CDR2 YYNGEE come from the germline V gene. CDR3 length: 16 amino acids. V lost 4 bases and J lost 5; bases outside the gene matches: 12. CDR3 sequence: CASSPPGLAGQDTQYF. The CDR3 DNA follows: TGTGCCAGCAGCCCTCCCGGGCTAGCGGGCCAAGATACGCAGTATTTT.

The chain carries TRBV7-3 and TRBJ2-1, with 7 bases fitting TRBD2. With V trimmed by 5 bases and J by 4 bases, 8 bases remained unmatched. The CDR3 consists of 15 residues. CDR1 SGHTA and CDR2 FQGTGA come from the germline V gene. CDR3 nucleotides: TGTGCCAGCAGCGAAGGTAGCGGGTATTACAATGAGCAGTTCTTC. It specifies CASSEGSGYYNEQFF.

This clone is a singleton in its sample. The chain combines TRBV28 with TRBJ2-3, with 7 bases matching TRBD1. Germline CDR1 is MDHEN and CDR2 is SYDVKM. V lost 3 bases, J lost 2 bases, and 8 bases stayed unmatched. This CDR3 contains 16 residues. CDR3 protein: CASSFVHRGNTDTQYF. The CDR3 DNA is TGTGCCAGCAGTTTTGTGCACAGGGGAAACACAGATACGCAGTATTTT.

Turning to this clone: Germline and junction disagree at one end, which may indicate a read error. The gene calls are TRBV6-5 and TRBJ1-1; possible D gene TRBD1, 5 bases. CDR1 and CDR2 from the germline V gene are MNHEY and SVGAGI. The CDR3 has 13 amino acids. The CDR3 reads CASGAVGNSEAFF. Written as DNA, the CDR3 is TGTGCCAGCGGGGCGGTTGGGAACTCTGAAGCTTTCTTT.

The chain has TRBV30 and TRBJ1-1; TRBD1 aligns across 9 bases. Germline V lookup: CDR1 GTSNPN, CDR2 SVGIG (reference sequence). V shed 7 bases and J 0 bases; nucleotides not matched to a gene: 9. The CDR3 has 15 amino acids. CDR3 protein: CAFVPGQGLNTEAFF. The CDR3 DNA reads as TGTGCCTTTGTCCCGGGACAGGGTTTGAACACTGAAGCTTTCTTT.

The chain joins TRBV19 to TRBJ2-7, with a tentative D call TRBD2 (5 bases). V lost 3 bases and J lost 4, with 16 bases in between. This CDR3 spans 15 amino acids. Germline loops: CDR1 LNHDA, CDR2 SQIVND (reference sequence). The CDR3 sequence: CASSIVDSSTYEQYF. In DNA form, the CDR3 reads TGTGCCAGTAGTATTGTGGACTCCTCAACTTACGAGCAGTACTTC.

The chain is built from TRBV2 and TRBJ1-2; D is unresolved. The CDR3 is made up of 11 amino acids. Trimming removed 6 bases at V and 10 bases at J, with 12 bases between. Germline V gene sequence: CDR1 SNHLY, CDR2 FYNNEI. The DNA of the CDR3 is TGTGCCAGCAGCCGGGAGGAAAACTACACCTTC. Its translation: CASSREENYTF.

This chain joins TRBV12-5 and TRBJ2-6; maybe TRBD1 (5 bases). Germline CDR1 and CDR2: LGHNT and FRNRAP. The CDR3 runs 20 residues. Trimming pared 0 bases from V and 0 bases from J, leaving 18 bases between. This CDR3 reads CASGLVQPDSVASGANVLTF. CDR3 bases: TGTGCTAGTGGTTTGGTCCAGCCAGACAGTGTAGCCTCTGGGGCCAACGTCCTGACTTTC.

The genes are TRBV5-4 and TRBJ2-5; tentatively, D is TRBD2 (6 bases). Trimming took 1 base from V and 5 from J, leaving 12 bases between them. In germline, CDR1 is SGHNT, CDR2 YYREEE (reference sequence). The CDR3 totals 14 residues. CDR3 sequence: CASSLRGREETQYF. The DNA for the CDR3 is TGTGCCAGCAGCTTGAGGGGCCGGGAGGAGACCCAGTACTTC.

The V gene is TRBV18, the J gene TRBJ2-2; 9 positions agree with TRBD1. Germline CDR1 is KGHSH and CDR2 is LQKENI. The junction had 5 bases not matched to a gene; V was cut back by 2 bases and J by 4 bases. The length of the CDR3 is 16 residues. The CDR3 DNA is TGTGCCAGCTCACCATGGGACAGGGTTACCACCGGGGAGCTGTTTTTT. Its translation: CASSPWDRVTTGELFF.

The CDR3 region has the DNA TGTGCCAGCAGCAGACTAGCGGGGACCGAGATCCAAGAGACCCAGTACTTC. It specifies CASSRLAGTEIQETQYF. The chain couples TRBV6-2 or TRBV6-3 to TRBJ2-5; 11 positions match TRBD2. Germline V gene data show CDR1 as MNHEY and CDR2 as SVGEGT. The junction had 10 bases not matched to a gene; V was cut back by 6 bases and J by 1 base. This CDR3 has 17 residues.

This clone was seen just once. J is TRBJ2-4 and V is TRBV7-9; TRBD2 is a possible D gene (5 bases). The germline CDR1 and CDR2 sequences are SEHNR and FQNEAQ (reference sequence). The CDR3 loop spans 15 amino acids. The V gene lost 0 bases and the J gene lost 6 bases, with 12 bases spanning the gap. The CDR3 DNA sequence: TGTGCCAGCAGCTTAGCCCCGGGGATCGGAAACATTCAGTACTTC. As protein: CASSLAPGIGNIQYF.